The rows below give T cell receptor beta chains drawn from one sample of a study of Graves' ophthalmopathy and Graves' hyperthyroidism. TCRdb re-analysed the multiplex PCR reads in MiXCR, keeping a single row per CDR3 protein. Among fewer than 400,000 distinct CDR3 sequences, around 17% were seen once, and the ten largest hold roughly 1.5%. The sequencing input was peripheral blood. The receptors originated from a woman under 30 with Graves' ophthalmopathy. Both conserved end residues are trimmed from each CDR3. The order of the fields is V gene, J gene, clone size, CDR3 protein. Size is omitted from some rows. Given values are once, few, many or a class for expanded clones.

TRBV20-1	TRBJ1-1	many	SARDRRSNTEAF
TRBV6-1	TRBJ1-1	many	ASRAGQGNTEAF
TRBV10-1	TRBJ2-7	many	ASSESVLRAGAYYEQY
TRBV28	TRBJ1-3	many	ASSLQGKSSGNTIY
TRBV7-2	TRBJ2-5	-	ASSRSGSRETQY
TRBV7-2	TRBJ1-2	many	ASSFGPYGYT
TRBV7-2	TRBJ2-4	-	ASSLDGTDIQY
TRBV12-3/TRBV12-4	TRBJ1-1	many	ASSLNYEAF
TRBV12-3/TRBV12-4	TRBJ2-5	many	ASSLIGLQETQY
TRBV28	TRBJ1-1	many	ASSPKTEEAF
TRBV10-3	TRBJ2-7	many	AINQGDYEQY
TRBV7-2	TRBJ2-5	-	ASSLAGAGTRQETQY
TRBV12-3/TRBV12-4	TRBJ2-7	many	ASSYGGFEQY
TRBV28	TRBJ1-2	-	ASSLVAGRYSNYGYT
TRBV6-1	TRBJ2-7	many	ASSPPRDSSYEQY
TRBV20-1	TRBJ2-3	-	SGRVRSTDTQY
TRBV7-3	TRBJ2-5	-	ASSLGIAGQGFLETQY
TRBV12-3/TRBV12-4	TRBJ1-5	-	ASSADRDGSQPQH
TRBV20-1	TRBJ1-1	many	SARSGTGGGTEAF
TRBV7-2	TRBJ2-7	many	ASSSSGGREQY
TRBV7-3	TRBJ2-7	many	ASSLSSGSSYEQY
TRBV11-2	TRBJ2-7	many	ASSPIRQGTRWEQY
TRBV28	TRBJ1-1	many	ASSLFRGNTEAF
TRBV29-1	TRBJ2-7	many	SVLTGTTAYEQY
TRBV7-2	TRBJ2-6	many	ASSLGGRGANVLT
TRBV11-2	TRBJ1-1	many	ASSTLPDTGNTEAF
TRBV18	TRBJ1-1	once	ASSLRDEAF
TRBV6-2/TRBV6-3	TRBJ1-2	many	ASGADSFYGYT
TRBV28	TRBJ2-1	many	ASSFHREANEQF
TRBV15	TRBJ2-7	-	ATSRGPSGEQY
TRBV11-2	TRBJ2-2	few	ASSTQQGAGTGELF
TRBV4-3	TRBJ2-7	-	ASSQEPDRDLSEQY
TRBV5-1	TRBJ1-1	many	ASRVSTEAF
TRBV30	TRBJ1-2	-	AWSESGNYGYT
TRBV6-2/TRBV6-3	TRBJ2-6	many	ASSDRGGVTGANVLT
TRBV6-1	TRBJ1-1	many	ASRRASEGTEAF
TRBV2	TRBJ2-7	many	ASSPYGGQGDEQY
TRBV11-2	TRBJ1-1	many	ASSLLGGRGHTEAF
TRBV15	TRBJ1-1	many	ATIPRDRYITEAF
TRBV19	TRBJ1-1	many	ASREKYTEAF
TRBV11-2	TRBJ2-6	many	ASSSGLALAGANVLT
TRBV20-1	TRBJ1-5	many	SARVSRVGNQPQH
TRBV7-2	TRBJ1-6	-	ASSLGQTNSPLH
TRBV7-2	TRBJ2-7	many	ASSFRGEQY
TRBV30	TRBJ1-6	many	AWSVPAGGSSPLH
TRBV28	TRBJ1-6	many	ASSPGKENSPLH
TRBV30	TRBJ2-5	many	AWSRGPRETQY
TRBV6-2/TRBV6-3	TRBJ1-1	many	ASSLLGASRTEAF
TRBV30	TRBJ2-4	many	AWSVGGFIQY
TRBV6-2/TRBV6-3	TRBJ1-5	many	ASSHYGSNQPQH
TRBV19	TRBJ2-2	few	ASSIATSGRKAGELF
TRBV12-3/TRBV12-4	TRBJ1-1	many	ASSLPVTEAF
TRBV12-5	TRBJ1-1	many	ASGFQGTEAF
TRBV27	TRBJ2-7	few	ASSLSDRNYEQY